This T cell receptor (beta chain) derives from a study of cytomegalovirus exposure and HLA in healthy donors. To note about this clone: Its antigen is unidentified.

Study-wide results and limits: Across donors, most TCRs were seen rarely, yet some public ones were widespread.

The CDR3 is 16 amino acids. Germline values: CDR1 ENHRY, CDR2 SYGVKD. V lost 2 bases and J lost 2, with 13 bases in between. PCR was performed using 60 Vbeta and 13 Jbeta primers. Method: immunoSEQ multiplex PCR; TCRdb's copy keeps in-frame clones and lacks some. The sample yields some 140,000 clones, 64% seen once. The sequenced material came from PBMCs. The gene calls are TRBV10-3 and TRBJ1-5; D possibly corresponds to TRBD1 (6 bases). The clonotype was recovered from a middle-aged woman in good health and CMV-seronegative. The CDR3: CAISEKGGEGNQPQHF. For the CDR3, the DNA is TGTGCCATCAGTGAGAAGGGGGGGGAGGGCAATCAGCCCCAGCATTTT.